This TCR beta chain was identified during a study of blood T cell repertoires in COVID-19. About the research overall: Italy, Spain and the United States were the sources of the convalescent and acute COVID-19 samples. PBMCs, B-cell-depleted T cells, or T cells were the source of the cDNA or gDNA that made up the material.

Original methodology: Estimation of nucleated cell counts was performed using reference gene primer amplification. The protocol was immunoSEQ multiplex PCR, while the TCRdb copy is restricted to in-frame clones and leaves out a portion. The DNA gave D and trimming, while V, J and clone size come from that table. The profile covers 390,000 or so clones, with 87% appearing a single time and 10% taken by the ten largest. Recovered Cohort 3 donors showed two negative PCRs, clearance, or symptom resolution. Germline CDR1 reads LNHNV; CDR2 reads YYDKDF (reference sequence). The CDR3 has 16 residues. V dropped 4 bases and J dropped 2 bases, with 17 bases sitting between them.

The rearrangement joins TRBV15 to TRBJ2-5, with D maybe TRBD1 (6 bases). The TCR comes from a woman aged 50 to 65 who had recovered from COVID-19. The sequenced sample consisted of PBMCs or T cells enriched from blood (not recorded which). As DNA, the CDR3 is TGTGCCACCAGCATCATTGACAGGTCGGGTCAAGAGACCCAGTACTTC. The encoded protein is CATSIIDRSGQETQYF. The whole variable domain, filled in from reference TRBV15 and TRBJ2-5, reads DAMVIQNPRYQVTQFGKPVTLSCSQTLNHNVMYWYQQKSSQAPKLLFHYYDKDFNNEADTPDNFQSRRPNTSFCFLDIRSPGLGDTAMYLCATSIIDRSGQETQYFGPGTRLLVL.